This T cell receptor (beta chain) was recorded in a study of T cell repertoires in cytomegalovirus infection. Looking at the study overall: Signatures in public TCR beta sequences pointed to both CMV infection and matching HLA type. Broader study findings: Ex vivo responses were dominated by HLA-C-restricted CMV-specific TCR beta clonotypes.

TCRdb re-derived calls from the reads in MiXCR, one entry per CDR3 protein. Here the sample spans more than 400,000 distinct CDR3 sequences, more than 25% being singletons. About this clonotype: Its antigen is unidentified. A read error may produce the germline difference seen at one junction end.

From germline, CDR1 is SSHAT and CDR2 FNYEAQ (reference sequence). The CDR3 length is 15 residues. Source material: PBMCs. The J gene is TRBJ2-1, the V gene TRBV7-7; 10 bases fit TRBD2. The sequence came from a human donor in good health (CMV status not recorded). Some clones in this sample may be carry-over from other donors' samples. CDR3 coding DNA: TGTGCTAGCAGCAGCGGGACTAGCGTAAGCAATGAGCAGTTCTTC. It encodes CASSSGTSVSNEQFF.